The 32 T cell receptor beta chains presented below share a single source sample, sequenced in a study of beta chain features in type 1 diabetes. Their antigen targets remain unknown. Whole-study findings and limits: Moderately but significantly shorter TCRB CDR3s were found in Type 1 diabetes patients in all four CD4+ subsets.

Isolated RNA was reverse transcribed in full, so expressed TCRB transcripts were sequenced. Sequenced by immunoSEQ multiplex PCR; TCRdb stores in-frame clones only, minus some. The table has around 250,000 clones, roughly 13% seen once. The material sequenced was naive CD4+ T cells from blood. These receptors originate from a young man with type 1 diabetes.

This clone was seen more than once but under ten times. This chain connects TRBV6-1 to TRBJ1-1; D is perhaps TRBD1 (5 bases). This CDR3 spans 12 amino acids. Germline CDR1 reads MNHNS; CDR2 reads SASEGT. Trimming took 5 bases from V and 4 from J, leaving 8 bases between them. As DNA, the CDR3 is TGTGCCAGCAGTAAGGGACTCACTGAAGCTTTCTTT. Protein: CASSKGLTEAFF.

This clone was counted between two and nine times. The chain uses TRBV9 and TRBJ2-2, with D uncertain. The germline gives CDR1 SGDLS, CDR2 YYNGEE. The CDR3 consists of 13 residues. The V gene lost 4 bases and the J gene lost 6 bases, with 10 bases spanning the gap. CDR3 bases: TGTGCCAGCAGCTACGACGAGGCCGGGGAGCTGTTTTTT. Protein: CASSYDEAGELFF.

This clone was seen a handful of times. The chain is built from TRBV18 and TRBJ2-7; no definite D call. Looked up from germline, CDR1 is KGHSH and CDR2 is LQKENI. Between the trimmed V and J ends, which lost 1 base and 0 bases, there was a span of 10 bases. The CDR3 sequence is 15 residues long. CDR3 DNA sequence: TGTGCCAGCTCACCACGCCAAGTGAGCTCCTACGAGCAGTACTTC. Protein: CASSPRQVSSYEQYF.

A few counts support this clone. The rearrangement links TRBV5-1 to TRBJ2-1; TRBD1 might be the D (6 bases). Germline loops: CDR1 SGHRS, CDR2 YFSETQ. The CDR3 consists of 14 residues. Trimming stripped 0 bases from V and 10 bases from J, with 14 bases between. CDR3 DNA sequence: TGCGCCAGCAGCTTGGAGGCCCTAACAGGGGAGCAGTTCTTC. Protein product: CASSLEALTGEQFF.

V gene TRBV7-9 combines with J gene TRBJ1-1; D not resolved. Trimming removed 2 bases at V and 1 base at J, with 11 bases between. Germline assignment: CDR1 SEHNR and CDR2 FQNEAQ (reference sequence). CDR3 size: 15 residues. The CDR3 protein is CASSLFDISNTEAFF. CDR3 DNA: TGTGCCAGCAGCTTATTCGACATCTCGAACACTGAAGCTTTCTTT.

The rearrangement uses TRBV30 and TRBJ1-1; the D gene is possibly TRBD1 (5 bases). V was pared by 4 bases and J by 11 bases, with 17 bases between. The CDR3 runs to 12 residues. The germline V gene has CDR1 GTSNPN and CDR2 SVGIG (reference sequence). In DNA, the CDR3 is TGTGCCTGGAATAGGAGGGGTCAACTCGCTTTCTTT. This gives the protein CAWNRRGQLAFF.

The CDR3 region has the DNA TGTGCCAGCAGTTACTCCACATACATGAACACTGAAGCTTTCTTT. It codes for CASSYSTYMNTEAFF. V and J are TRBV6-5 and TRBJ1-1; D is unclear. V gave up 0 bases and J gave up 0 bases, with 8 bases separating them. CDR3 size: 15 residues. The germline CDR1 and CDR2 sequences are MNHEY and SVGAGI.

The chain combines TRBV7-9 with TRBJ2-7; 10 bases fit TRBD1. J was trimmed by 6 bases and V by 5 bases; bases with no gene match: 4. CDR3 length: 13 amino acids. Germline V lookup: CDR1 SEHNR, CDR2 FQNEAQ (reference sequence). In DNA, the CDR3 is TGTGCCAGCAGCACTCGGACAGGGGGCGAGCAGTACTTC. Encoded protein: CASSTRTGGEQYF.

The gene calls are TRBV9 and TRBJ1-3; 7 bases match TRBD1. The germline gives CDR1 SGDLS, CDR2 YYNGEE. Trimming at V came to 0 bases and at J to 8 bases, leaving 8 bases not matched to a gene. The CDR3 consists of 15 residues. The CDR3 sequence: CASSVGQDRTYTIYF. The CDR3 nucleotides are TGTGCCAGCAGCGTAGGTCAGGACAGGACGTACACCATATATTTT.

This clone showed up just a few times. CDR3 DNA sequence: TGTGCCAGCAGCCCTACAGGGTTCACAAACATTCAGTACTTC. Protein product: CASSPTGFTNIQYF. V and J are TRBV7-2 and TRBJ2-4; a possible D gene is TRBD1 (6 bases). Germline CDR1 reads SGHTA; CDR2 reads FQGNSA. This CDR3 spans 14 amino acids. V lost 5 bases to trimming and J lost 6 bases, with 14 bases between them. Complete variable domain (other parts from reference TRBV7-2 and TRBJ2-4): GAGVSQSPSNKVTEKGKDVELRCDPISGHTALYWYRQSLGQGLEFLIYFQGNSAPDKSGLPSDRFSAERTGGSVSTLTIQRTQQEDSAVYLCASSPTGFTNIQYFGAGTRLSVL.

The V gene is TRBV6-5, the J gene TRBJ1-3; 7 nucleotides line up with TRBD1. The CDR3 runs 11 residues. Germline V lookup: CDR1 MNHEY, CDR2 SVGAGI. The V gene end was trimmed by 6 bases and the J gene end by 10 bases; junction bases not matched to a gene: 3. For the CDR3, the DNA is TGTGCCAGCAGCGTGGGACAGACCATATATTTT. This encodes CASSVGQTIYF.

The rearrangement links TRBV10-3 to TRBJ2-7, with 8 bases identical to TRBD2. Germline CDR1 ENHRY, CDR2 SYGVKD. This CDR3 is built from 12 residues. Trimming took 8 bases from V and 6 from J; bases not matched to a gene: 6. The CDR3 region has the DNA TGTGCCATCGGGGGACTAGTCTCCGAGCAGTACTTC. The encoded protein is CAIGGLVSEQYF.

This chain links TRBV15 with TRBJ2-1; 10 bases agree with TRBD2. The CDR3 covers 19 residues. Losses at the gene ends were 0 bases for V and 2 bases for J; bases not matched to a gene: 10. Germline V gene sequence: CDR1 LNHNV, CDR2 YYDKDF (reference sequence). In DNA form, the CDR3 reads TGTGCCACCAGCAGAGATAGGGCTAGCGGGAGAGCTACCTACAATGAGCAGTTCTTC. Residues: CATSRDRASGRATYNEQFF.

This clone was found a few times. The rearrangement joins TRBV2 to TRBJ2-7, with a tentative D call TRBD2 (6 bases). Trimming left V 1 base short and J 0 bases short, with 13 bases between. CDR1 SNHLY and CDR2 FYNNEI come from the germline V gene. The CDR3 is 16 residues long. CDR3 in DNA: TGTGCCAGCAGTGAAGGGGGGGAGATCGGCTCCTACGAGCAGTACTTC. As protein: CASSEGGEIGSYEQYF.

The CDR3 DNA follows: TGCAGCGTTGAAGATCGAAGGGGCGCAGCCGCAGATACGCAGTATTTT. It is translated as CSVEDRRGAAADTQYF. The chain carries TRBV29-1 and TRBJ2-3; tentative D call: TRBD1 (5 bases). This CDR3 has 16 residues. CDR1 is SQVTM and CDR2 is ANQGSEA in the germline V gene. V lost 0 bases and J lost 4, with 17 bases in between.

In this sample, this clone turned up a few times. The chain combines TRBV11-2 with TRBJ2-1, with D possibly TRBD2 on 6 matching bases. V lost 2 bases and J lost 1, with 12 bases in between. CDR3 size: 16 residues. Per the germline V gene, CDR1 is SGHAT and CDR2 is FQNNGV. This chain's CDR3 is CASSLILAGSYNEQFF. In DNA, the CDR3 is TGTGCCAGCAGCTTAATACTAGCCGGGTCCTACAATGAGCAGTTCTTC.

This rearrangement joins TRBV6-5 to TRBJ1-2; no definite D call. CDR1 is MNHEY and CDR2 is SVGAGI in the germline V gene. The CDR3 is 16 residues long. Trimming removed 0 bases at V and 0 bases at J, with 11 bases between. CDR3 nucleotide sequence: TGTGCCAGCAGTTACTCGGGGAGTCCTCCTAACTATGGCTACACCTTC. Its translation is CASSYSGSPPNYGYTF.

A few counts support this clone. The chain has TRBV30 and TRBJ2-7, with 9 bases aligning to TRBD1. The CDR3 length is 15 residues. The germline V gene encodes CDR1 GTSNPN and CDR2 SVGIG (reference sequence). With V trimmed by 0 bases and J by 2 bases, 5 bases remained unmatched. CDR3 amino acids: CAWSVRDRDAYEQYF. CDR3 DNA sequence: TGTGCCTGGAGTGTGCGGGACAGGGATGCCTACGAGCAGTACTTC.

This clone was detected a few times. The CDR3 DNA reads TGTGCCAGTGGGGGGGCAGGCCGAAGAGTGTTTTTT. Its protein is CASGGAGRRVFF. This rearrangement joins TRBV19 to TRBJ2-2; maybe TRBD2 (7 bases). V was cut by 8 bases and J by 15 bases, with 19 bases left in between. The length of the CDR3 is 12 residues. CDR1 is LNHDA, CDR2 SQIVND, per germline (reference sequence).

This clone was recorded a few times. This chain joins TRBV30 and TRBJ2-1; 7 nucleotides agree with TRBD2. The germline CDR1 and CDR2 sequences are GTSNPN and SVGIG (reference sequence). The CDR3 has 16 amino acids. V lost 0 bases to trimming and J lost 6 bases; unmatched junction nucleotides: 11. This CDR3 is CAWSVRPSGTTNEQFF. CDR3 DNA: TGTGCCTGGAGTGTACGGCCTAGCGGAACCACCAATGAGCAGTTCTTC.

This clone has just a few counts. This sequence joins TRBV7-9 and TRBJ2-1; 8 nucleotides align to TRBD2. Germline lookup yields CDR1 SEHNR and CDR2 FQNEAQ (reference sequence). The CDR3 sequence is 16 residues long. After removal of 8 bases from V and 8 bases from J, the junction contained 17 bases not matched to a gene. DNA of the CDR3: TGTGCCAGCCCCTTAGCCGGGGGGGTTTCTCTGGATGAGCAGTTCTTC. Protein: CASPLAGGVSLDEQFF.

This clone was counted a few times. Here the CDR3 DNA reads TGTGCCAGCAGTACGGACAGGGCGCCCTCTGGGGCCAACGTCCTGACTTTC. Protein product: CASSTDRAPSGANVLTF. This chain joins TRBV2 and TRBJ2-6, with 8 bases matching TRBD1. The germline V gene has CDR1 SNHLY and CDR2 FYNNEI. CDR3 size: 17 residues. The J segment lost 0 bases and the V segment lost 5 bases, leaving 6 bases of the junction unmatched.

The rearrangement joins TRBV6-5 to TRBJ1-2, with a weak D call TRBD1 (6 bases). From germline, CDR1 is MNHEY and CDR2 SVGAGI. This CDR3 is 14 amino acids long. V dropped 5 bases and J dropped 4 bases, with 14 bases sitting between them. Here the CDR3 DNA reads TGTGCCAGCAGTATACAGGGCGTCGGCTATGGCTACACCTTC. It encodes CASSIQGVGYGYTF.

This clone was recorded a few times. Other nucleotide sequences in the sample specify the same CDR3. The chain is built from TRBV18 and TRBJ2-7, with D perhaps matching TRBD2 (6 bases). The CDR3 is made up of 13 amino acids. Trimming stripped 0 bases from V and 5 bases from J, with 8 bases between. Germline assignment: CDR1 KGHSH and CDR2 LQKENI. DNA for the CDR3: TGTGCCAGCTCACCACCCGGGACTGACGAGCAGTACTTC. It is translated as CASSPPGTDEQYF.

The rearrangement uses TRBV13 and TRBJ1-6, with D perhaps matching TRBD1 (6 bases). Germline assignment: CDR1 PRHDT and CDR2 FYEKMQ (reference sequence). This CDR3 contains 17 residues. V dropped 4 bases and J dropped 0 bases, with 13 bases sitting between them. The CDR3: CASSSPTGVSYNSPLHF. The CDR3 region has the DNA TGTGCCAGCAGCTCCCCGACAGGCGTCTCCTATAATTCACCCCTCCACTTT.

The chain carries TRBV7-9 and TRBJ2-1, with 10 positions matching TRBD1. CDR1 is SEHNR and CDR2 is FQNEAQ in the germline V gene (reference sequence). There are 16 residues in the CDR3. The junction had 11 bases not matched to a gene; V was cut back by 6 bases and J by 6 bases. The CDR3 spells CASSLSGTGDFNEQFF. The CDR3 coding sequence is TGTGCCAGCAGTCTCTCCGGGACAGGGGACTTCAATGAGCAGTTCTTC.

This clone was seen a few times. J is TRBJ1-5 and V is TRBV7-2; 7 nucleotides line up with TRBD1. Germline trimming cut 5 bases from V and 5 bases from J; bases unmatched to any gene: 9. This CDR3 has 15 amino acids. Germline CDR1 SGHTA, CDR2 FQGNSA. The CDR3, as DNA: TGTGCCAGCAGCCCTAGTCGACAGGGAGATCAGCCCCAGCATTTT. It translates to CASSPSRQGDQPQHF. The full variable domain, rest sourced from reference TRBV7-2 and TRBJ1-5, is GAGVSQSPSNKVTEKGKDVELRCDPISGHTALYWYRQSLGQGLEFLIYFQGNSAPDKSGLPSDRFSAERTGGSVSTLTIQRTQQEDSAVYLCASSPSRQGDQPQHFGDGTRLSIL.

This clone was seen a handful of times. The rearrangement links TRBV7-2 to TRBJ2-5; a possible D gene is TRBD1 (6 bases). The length of the CDR3 is 13 residues. Germline V CDR1 and CDR2: SGHTA, FQGNSA. Trimming pared 3 bases from V and 5 bases from J, leaving 10 bases between. CDR3 DNA: TGTGCCAGCAGCTTTGGTCAGGGGGAGACCCAGTACTTC. Protein product: CASSFGQGETQYF.

This clone turned up a few times. The V gene is TRBV4-1, the J gene TRBJ2-1, with 9 nucleotides matching TRBD2. V dropped 4 bases and J dropped 8; count of bases not matched to a gene: 18. Germline V lookup: CDR1 MGHRA, CDR2 YSYEKL. The CDR3 contains 18 residues. As DNA, the CDR3 is TGCGCCAGCAGCCTACGCCTGCCAGCGGGAGGAATAATGGATGAGCAGTTCTTC. This encodes CASSLRLPAGGIMDEQFF.

The chain recombines TRBV9 with TRBJ1-2, with TRBD1 matching over 12 bases. Germline lookup yields CDR1 SGDLS and CDR2 YYNGEE. CDR3 length: 14 amino acids. J lost 8 bases, V lost 7 bases, and 9 bases had no gene match. Here the CDR3 reads CASEAGQGAQGYTF. DNA of the CDR3: TGTGCCAGCGAGGCGGGACAGGGGGCGCAGGGCTACACCTTC. The complete variable domain, with remaining parts taken from reference TRBV9 and TRBJ1-2, reads DSGVTQTPKHLITATGQRVTLRCSPRSGDLSVYWYQQSLDQGLQFLIQYYNGEERAKGNILERFSAQQFPDLHSELNLSSLELGDSALYFCASEAGQGAQGYTFGSGTRLTVV.

The sample holds a few counts of this clone. The rearrangement uses TRBV6-1 and TRBJ1-5; a weak D match, TRBD1 (6 bases). This CDR3 contains 13 residues. The V gene's germline CDR1 is MNHNS and CDR2 SASEGT. The ends were cut back, 5 bases at V and 4 bases at J, with 9 bases in the middle. In DNA form, the CDR3 reads TGTGCCAGCAGTAATCAGGGGAATCAGCCCCAGCATTTT. This codes for CASSNQGNQPQHF.

This sequence joins TRBV6-1 and TRBJ1-5; 9 bases match TRBD1. Germline V gene data show CDR1 as MNHNS and CDR2 as SASEGT. The CDR3 is 15 amino acids. Losses at the gene ends were 6 bases for V and 1 base for J; bases not matched to a gene: 4. CDR3 DNA: TGTGCCAGCAGAAGGACAGGGGAGAGCAATCAGCCCCAGCATTTT. This translates into CASRRTGESNQPQHF.